These T cell receptor beta chains were read from a single sample in a study of T-cell reconstitution after alpha-beta-depleted transplantation in children. TCRdb reprocessed the PCR reads via MiXCR and lists one record per CDR3 protein. Among some 340,000 distinct CDR3 sequences listed, around 10% were seen once. This material consisted of PBMCs from the stem cell graft donor, taken from the stem cell graft. These receptor sequences come from a human donor who donated a stem cell graft to a child with acute lymphoblastic leukemia. Each CDR3 is given without its conserved first and last residue. The order of the fields is V gene, J gene, CDR3 protein.

v_call: TRBV7-2
j_call: TRBJ2-2
cdr3_aa: ASSLTSGRYNTGELF

v_call: TRBV4-3
j_call: TRBJ2-7
cdr3_aa: ASSQSSLGRYEQY

v_call: TRBV5-6
j_call: TRBJ1-3
cdr3_aa: ASSSGGQRSGAYSGNTIY

v_call: TRBV6-2/TRBV6-3
j_call: TRBJ1-2
cdr3_aa: ASSYRGGANYGYT

v_call: TRBV2
j_call: TRBJ1-5
cdr3_aa: ASRRTGGGNQPQH

v_call: TRBV7-6
j_call: TRBJ2-5
cdr3_aa: ASSPRFPSGSKETQY

v_call: TRBV7-3
j_call: TRBJ2-2
cdr3_aa: ASSLGLLTDTGELF

v_call: TRBV2
j_call: TRBJ1-5
cdr3_aa: ASRGQIYSNQPQH

v_call: TRBV2
j_call: TRBJ2-7
cdr3_aa: ATVRWLAGYEQY

v_call: TRBV5-1
j_call: TRBJ2-6
cdr3_aa: ASGSGSGANVLT

v_call: TRBV7-9
j_call: TRBJ2-2
cdr3_aa: ASSSPPDRRTGELF

v_call: TRBV7-6
j_call: TRBJ2-6
cdr3_aa: ASSLWSGSSGANVLT

v_call: TRBV11-1
j_call: TRBJ1-6
cdr3_aa: ASSPSPEGAPLH

v_call: TRBV12-3/TRBV12-4
j_call: TRBJ2-1
cdr3_aa: ASSPEKWGSSVSEQF

v_call: TRBV3-1
j_call: TRBJ2-7
cdr3_aa: ASSQDHLNGEQY

v_call: TRBV7-2
j_call: TRBJ2-2
cdr3_aa: ASSLVLGELF

v_call: TRBV5-6
j_call: TRBJ2-5
cdr3_aa: ASSWGSGGSETQY

v_call: TRBV5-1
j_call: TRBJ2-7
cdr3_aa: ASSSHLREQY

v_call: TRBV27
j_call: TRBJ2-1
cdr3_aa: ASSGDRNEQF

v_call: TRBV5-4
j_call: TRBJ2-2
cdr3_aa: ASSLLAGLAGLNTGELF

v_call: TRBV6-2/TRBV6-3
j_call: TRBJ2-6
cdr3_aa: ASSGGSGANVLT

v_call: TRBV20-1
j_call: TRBJ2-5
cdr3_aa: SAPRTGGRQTQY

v_call: TRBV4-1
j_call: TRBJ2-7
cdr3_aa: ASSQEGWGPTYEQY

v_call: TRBV27
j_call: TRBJ1-1
cdr3_aa: ASRGGGTTEAF

v_call: TRBV20-1
j_call: TRBJ2-1
cdr3_aa: SASFVVAAEIHNEQF

v_call: TRBV20-1
j_call: TRBJ1-5
cdr3_aa: SARGGASNQPQH

v_call: TRBV5-6
j_call: TRBJ2-5
cdr3_aa: ASSLWGARLSQETQY

v_call: TRBV5-1
j_call: TRBJ2-7
cdr3_aa: ASSPSSVTYEQY